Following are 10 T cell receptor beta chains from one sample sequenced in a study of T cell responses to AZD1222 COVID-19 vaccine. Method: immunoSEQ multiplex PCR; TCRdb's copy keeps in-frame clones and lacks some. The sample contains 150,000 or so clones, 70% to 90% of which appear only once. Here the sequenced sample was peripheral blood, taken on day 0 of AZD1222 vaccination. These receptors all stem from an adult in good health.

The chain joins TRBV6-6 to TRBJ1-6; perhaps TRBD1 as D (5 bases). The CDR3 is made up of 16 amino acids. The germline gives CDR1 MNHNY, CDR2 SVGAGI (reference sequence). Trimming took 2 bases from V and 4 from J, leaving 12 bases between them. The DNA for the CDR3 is TGTGCCAGCAGTTACACAAGGGGATTTTATAATTCACCCCTCCACTTT. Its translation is CASSYTRGFYNSPLHF.

The CDR3 here is CSVASGRAYEQYF. The CDR3 bases are TGCAGCGTTGCCAGCGGGAGGGCCTACGAGCAGTACTTC. V and J are TRBV29-1 and TRBJ2-7; 10 nucleotides match TRBD2. Looked up from germline, CDR1 is SQVTM and CDR2 is ANQGSEA. V gave up 4 bases and J gave up 2 bases; unmatched junction bases: 2. This CDR3 is 13 amino acids long.

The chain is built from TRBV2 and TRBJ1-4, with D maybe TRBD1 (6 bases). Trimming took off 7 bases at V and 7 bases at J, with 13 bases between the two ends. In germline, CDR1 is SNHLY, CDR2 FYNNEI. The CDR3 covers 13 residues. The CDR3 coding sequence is TGTGCCAGCAACAGTCAGGGGTTTGAAAAACTGTTTTTT. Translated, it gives CASNSQGFEKLFF.

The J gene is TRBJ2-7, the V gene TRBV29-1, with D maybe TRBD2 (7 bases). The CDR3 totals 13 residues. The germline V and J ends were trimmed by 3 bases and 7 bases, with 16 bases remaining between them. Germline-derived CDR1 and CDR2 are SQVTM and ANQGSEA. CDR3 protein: CSVDGEGGLEQYF. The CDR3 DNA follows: TGCAGCGTTGATGGGGAGGGGGGTCTTGAGCAGTACTTC.

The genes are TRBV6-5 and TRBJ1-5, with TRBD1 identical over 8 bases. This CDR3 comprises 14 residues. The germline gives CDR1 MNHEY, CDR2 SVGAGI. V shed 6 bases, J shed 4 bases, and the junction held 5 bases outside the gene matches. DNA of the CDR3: TGTGCCAGCAGCCAGGGGGCGGGAAATCAGCCCCAGCATTTT. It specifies CASSQGAGNQPQHF.

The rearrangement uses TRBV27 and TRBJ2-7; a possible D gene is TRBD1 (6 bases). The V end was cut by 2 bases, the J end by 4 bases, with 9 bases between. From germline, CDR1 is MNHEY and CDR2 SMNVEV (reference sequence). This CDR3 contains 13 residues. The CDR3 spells CASSLIQGYEQYF. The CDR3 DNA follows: TGTGCCAGCAGTTTAATACAGGGTTACGAGCAGTACTTC.

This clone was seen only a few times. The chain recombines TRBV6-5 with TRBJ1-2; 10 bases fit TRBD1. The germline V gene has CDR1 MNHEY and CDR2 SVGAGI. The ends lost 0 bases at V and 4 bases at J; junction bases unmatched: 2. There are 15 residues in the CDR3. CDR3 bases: TGTGCCAGCAGTTACTCCGGGACAGGGGCCTATGGCTACACCTTC. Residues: CASSYSGTGAYGYTF.

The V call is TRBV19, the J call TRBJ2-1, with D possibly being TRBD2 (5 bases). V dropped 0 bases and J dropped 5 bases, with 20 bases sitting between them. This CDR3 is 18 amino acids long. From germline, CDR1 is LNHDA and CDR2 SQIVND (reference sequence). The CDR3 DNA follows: TGTGCCAGTAGTATAGATCTCCGGCGGGTCCTTGCCCACAATGAGCAGTTCTTC. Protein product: CASSIDLRRVLAHNEQFF.

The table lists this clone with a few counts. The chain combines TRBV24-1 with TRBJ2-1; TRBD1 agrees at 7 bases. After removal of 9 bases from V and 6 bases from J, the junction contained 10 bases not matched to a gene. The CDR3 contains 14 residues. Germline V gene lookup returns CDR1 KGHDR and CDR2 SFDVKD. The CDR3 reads CATAKGTVFNEQFF. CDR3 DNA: TGTGCCACCGCTAAGGGGACAGTATTCAATGAGCAGTTCTTC.

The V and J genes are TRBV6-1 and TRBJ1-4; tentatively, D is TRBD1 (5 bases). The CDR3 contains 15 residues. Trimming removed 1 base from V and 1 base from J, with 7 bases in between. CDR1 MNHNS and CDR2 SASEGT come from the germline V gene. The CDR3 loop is CASSEEGLTNEKLFF. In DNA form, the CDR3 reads TGTGCCAGCAGTGAAGAGGGGTTAACTAATGAAAAACTGTTTTTT.